This entry lists 21 T cell receptor beta chains sequenced from one sample in a study of T cells in Graves' hyperthyroidism and ophthalmopathy (dated by TCRdb to about 2019). Libraries came from multiplex PCR. Sequencing was carried out with an Illumina HiSeq 2000. TCR beta CDR3 regions were amplified from RNA transcripts. For the first round of RT-PCR on the TCR CDR3, the HTBI primer set was used together with the Qiagen OneStep RT-PCR kit. TCRdb handled the public reads itself, with Q25 trimming in fastp and clone calling in MiXCR, and kept productive beta chains. Merged by CDR3 protein, the rows form single entries marked with the most common genes and DNA. Recorded for this sample are 340,000 or so distinct CDR3 sequences; approximately 22% of them occurred a single time. Together, the top ten hold around half of the sample. Sequencing was performed on blood. Source of these receptors: a woman between 45 and 65 years old with Graves' hyperthyroidism.

At least ten counts were recorded for this clonotype. V and J are TRBV28 and TRBJ1-2; TRBD1 matches 9 bases. The CDR3 consists of 17 residues. Germline-derived CDR1 and CDR2 are MDHEN and SYDVKM. Trimming at V came to 3 bases and at J to 4 bases, leaving 12 bases not matched to a gene. CDR3 protein: CASSFIRGQGPLYGYTF. The CDR3 coding sequence is TGTGCCAGCAGTTTTATTAGGGGACAGGGCCCCCTCTATGGCTACACCTTC.

This clonotype has only a few counts. The genes are TRBV27 and TRBJ2-7; possibly TRBD1 or TRBD2 for D (5 bases each). V was pared by 5 bases and J by 5 bases, with 13 bases between. This CDR3 is built from 13 residues. The germline CDR1 and CDR2 sequences are MNHEY and SMNVEV (reference sequence). Here the CDR3 reads CASSPPGPNEQYF. CDR3 nucleotide sequence: TGTGCCAGCAGTCCTCCGGGACCCAACGAGCAGTACTTC.

This clonotype was counted between two and nine times. The V gene is TRBV6-1, the J gene TRBJ1-5, with D possibly matching TRBD1 (6 bases). CDR1 MNHNS and CDR2 SASEGT come from the germline V gene. The CDR3 has 14 amino acids. V gave up 6 bases and J gave up 9 bases, with 18 bases separating them. CDR3 in amino acids: CASRDRQAGAPQHF. The CDR3 nucleotides read TGTGCCAGCAGAGATCGACAGGCCGGGGCGCCCCAGCATTTT.

The CDR3 sequence is CASSVKGAEQPQHF. The CDR3 nucleotides are TGTGCCAGCAGTGTAAAGGGGGCGGAGCAGCCCCAGCATTTT. The chain combines TRBV6-4 with TRBJ1-5; TRBD1 matches 7 bases. The CDR3 runs 14 residues. Germline V gene data show CDR1 as MRHNA and CDR2 as SNTAGT. V lost 4 bases to trimming and J lost 7 bases; unmatched junction nucleotides: 7.

V gene TRBV20-1 combines with J gene TRBJ2-3; perhaps TRBD2 as D (6 bases). The V end was cut by 3 bases, the J end by 6 bases, with 13 bases between. The CDR3 loop spans 13 amino acids. The germline V gene has CDR1 DFQATT and CDR2 SNEGSKA (reference sequence). CDR3 protein: CSASGTGVDTQYF. CDR3 DNA sequence: TGCAGTGCTAGTGGGACTGGAGTCGATACGCAGTATTTT.

The chain joins TRBV6-1 to TRBJ2-2, with D maybe TRBD2 (5 bases). The V end lost 10 bases, the J end lost 5 bases, and 11 bases lay between the germline ends. CDR3 length: 12 residues. In germline, CDR1 is MNHNS, CDR2 SASEGT. Here the CDR3 DNA reads TGTGCCACCTGGCCGGGAACCGGGGAGCTGTTTTTT. This gives the protein CATWPGTGELFF.

This clonotype was seen ten or more times. V is TRBV29-1 and J is TRBJ1-2; TRBD1 might be the D (5 bases). The germline V and J ends were trimmed by 2 bases and 6 bases, with 7 bases remaining between them. In germline, CDR1 is SQVTM, CDR2 ANQGSEA. The length of the CDR3 is 11 residues. This chain's CDR3 is CSVERGDGYTF. CDR3 DNA: TGCAGCGTTGAAAGGGGAGATGGCTACACCTTC.

The V call is TRBV20-1, the J call TRBJ2-7; 9 bases match TRBD2. V shed 5 bases, J shed 3 bases, and the junction held 11 bases outside the gene matches. Germline V gene sequence: CDR1 DFQATT, CDR2 SNEGSKA (reference sequence). This CDR3 has 15 residues. CDR3 in DNA: TGCAGTGCTCCACCCGCGCGGGGGGGGTTCTACGAGCAGTACTTC. Its protein is CSAPPARGGFYEQYF.

The chain employs TRBV5-1 and TRBJ2-1; perhaps TRBD1 as D (5 bases). The CDR3 covers 15 residues. Trimming took off 5 bases at V and 0 bases at J, with 12 bases between the two ends. Germline values: CDR1 SGHRS, CDR2 YFSETQ. CDR3 region: CASRSTDSSYNEQFF. As DNA, the CDR3 is TGCGCCAGCAGATCGACAGACAGCTCCTACAATGAGCAGTTCTTC. Full variable domain (outside the CDR3, taken from reference TRBV5-1 and TRBJ2-1): KAGVTQTPRYLIKTRGQQVTLSCSPISGHRSVSWYQQTPGQGLQFLFEYFSETQRNKGNFPGRFSGRQFSNSRSEMNVSTLELGDSALYLCASRSTDSSYNEQFFGPGTRLTVL.

This chain joins TRBV15 and TRBJ1-2, with D unresolved. Germline V gene lookup returns CDR1 LNHNV and CDR2 YYDKDF (reference sequence). This CDR3 region has 14 residues. V was pared by 2 bases and J by 5 bases, with 12 bases between. DNA for the CDR3: TGTGCCACCAGCAGACAGGACGGAGCGTATGGCTACACCTTC. Translation: CATSRQDGAYGYTF.

The chain recombines TRBV13 with TRBJ1-2, with a weak D call TRBD1 (5 bases). Germline lookup yields CDR1 PRHDT and CDR2 FYEKMQ (reference sequence). The V end was cut by 4 bases, the J end by 5 bases, with 14 bases between. The CDR3 sequence is 14 residues long. CDR3 nucleotides: TGTGCCAGCAGCTCGCCCTCAGGGAGTTATGGCTACACCTTC. Its protein is CASSSPSGSYGYTF.

The CDR3 reads CASSPLLAGGISYNEQFF. The CDR3 coding sequence is TGTGCCAGCAGCCCTTTACTAGCGGGGGGGATCTCCTACAATGAGCAGTTCTTC. The chain recombines TRBV7-3 with TRBJ2-1; 13 bases map to TRBD2. The CDR3 loop spans 18 amino acids. From germline, CDR1 is SGHTA and CDR2 FQGTGA. With V trimmed by 5 bases and J by 0 bases, 7 bases remained unmatched.

At least ten counts were recorded for this clonotype. This chain links TRBV3-1 with TRBJ1-5; the D is unclear. Deletions cut 2 bases from V and 3 bases from J, with 5 bases between. The V gene's germline CDR1 is LGHDT and CDR2 YNNKEL (reference sequence). This CDR3 is built from 13 residues. Here the CDR3 reads CASSQYTNQPQHF. In DNA form, the CDR3 reads TGTGCCAGCAGCCAATACACCAATCAGCCCCAGCATTTT. The full variable domain, completed using reference TRBV3-1 and TRBJ1-5, is DTAVSQTPKYLVTQMGNDKSIKCEQNLGHDTMYWYKQDSKKFLKIMFSYNNKELIINETVPNRFSPKSPDKAHLNLHINSLELGDSAVYFCASSQYTNQPQHFGDGTRLSIL.

This clonotype was observed a few times. V is TRBV5-6 and J is TRBJ2-7; 7 nucleotides agree with TRBD1. The germline V gene encodes CDR1 SGHDT and CDR2 YYEEEE. V lost 6 bases to trimming and J lost 7 bases; unmatched junction nucleotides: 19. CDR3 length equals 16 residues. The chain's CDR3 is CASTPSMDRNLREQYF. The CDR3 DNA reads as TGTGCCAGCACCCCCTCGATGGACAGGAATTTACGGGAGCAGTACTTC.

This clonotype has a count of ten or more. The V call is TRBV24-1, the J call TRBJ2-7; 9 bases align to TRBD2. Losses at the gene ends were 2 bases for V and 3 bases for J; bases not matched to a gene: 4. Germline V lookup: CDR1 KGHDR, CDR2 SFDVKD. This CDR3 has 15 residues. DNA of the CDR3: TGTGCCACCAGTGATTCACGGACTAGCGTCTACGAGCAGTACTTC. Its translation: CATSDSRTSVYEQYF.

This clonotype was detected many times. The gene calls are TRBV20-1 and TRBJ1-2, with 7 positions matching TRBD1. CDR1 DFQATT and CDR2 SNEGSKA come from the germline V gene (reference sequence). The CDR3 has 14 amino acids. Trimming took 3 bases from V and 1 from J; bases not matched to a gene: 5. The CDR3 nucleotides are TGCAGTGCTAGTGTAAACAGGGGTAACTATGGCTACACCTTC. It is translated as CSASVNRGNYGYTF.

The chain links TRBV4-1 to TRBJ1-5; 9 bases fit TRBD1. Germline V gene lookup returns CDR1 MGHRA and CDR2 YSYEKL. The CDR3 consists of 22 residues. The ends lost 0 bases at V and 0 bases at J; junction bases unmatched: 18. The CDR3 region is CASSQEEVVGQGLGYSNQPQHF. In DNA form, the CDR3 reads TGCGCCAGCAGCCAAGAAGAGGTGGTGGGACAGGGACTAGGGTATAGCAATCAGCCCCAGCATTTT.

This clonotype was counted many times. The rearrangement uses TRBV6-2 or TRBV6-3 and TRBJ2-1; 8 bases are a match to TRBD2. CDR1 and CDR2 from the germline V gene are MNHEY and SVGEGT. V lost 6 bases to trimming and J lost 0 bases; unmatched junction nucleotides: 4. The CDR3 extends over 15 amino acids. The CDR3 DNA reads as TGTGCCAGCAGATTAGCGGGGCACTCCTACAATGAGCAGTTCTTC. This encodes CASRLAGHSYNEQFF.

CDR3 sequence: CASSDSTGGYGYTF. The CDR3, as DNA: TGTGCCAGCAGTGACTCGACAGGGGGCTATGGCTACACCTTC. The chain combines TRBV6-1 with TRBJ1-2, with TRBD1 matching 9 bases. The CDR3 is 14 residues long. Per germline, CDR1 MNHNS and CDR2 SASEGT. V shed 3 bases and J 4 bases; nucleotides not matched to a gene: 3.

This clonotype turned up a few times. This chain uses TRBV7-3 with TRBJ2-7; either TRBD1 or TRBD2 may fit D (5 bases each). This CDR3 contains 12 residues. Germline V CDR1 and CDR2: SGHTA, FQGTGA. V lost 0 bases and J lost 7, with 7 bases in between. The CDR3 sequence is CASSLTWGEQYF. The CDR3 nucleotides read TGTGCCAGCAGCTTAACCTGGGGGGAGCAGTACTTC.

The chain has TRBV28 and TRBJ2-7, with TRBD2 matching over 8 bases. Looked up from germline, CDR1 is MDHEN and CDR2 is SYDVKM. CDR3 length equals 15 residues. V trimming: 2 bases; J trimming: 5 bases; junction bases outside the gene matches: 8. The CDR3 DNA is TGTGCCAGCAGTTTAGGGGGACTAGTTCGAAACGAGCAGTACTTC. This encodes CASSLGGLVRNEQYF.